Below, 6 T cell receptor beta chains from the same sample are listed, as sequenced in a study of blood T cell repertoires in COVID-19. Only in-frame clones appear in the TCRdb table, and some are missing; sequencing was by immunoSEQ multiplex PCR. The table has hundreds of thousands of clones, 65% to 90% seen once. Sequences were obtained from PBMCs or T cells enriched from blood (not recorded which). These receptors were obtained from a woman aged 45-60 years with acute COVID-19.

The genes are TRBV19 and TRBJ1-5, with no clear D. Deletions cut 3 bases from V and 1 base from J, with 13 bases between. Germline V gene data show CDR1 as LNHDA and CDR2 as SQIVND (reference sequence). This CDR3 is 16 amino acids long. The CDR3 nucleotides are TGTGCCAGTAGTATGTGGGCAGGTCGGAGCAATCAGCCCCAGCATTTT. Protein product: CASSMWAGRSNQPQHF.

The chain employs TRBV4-3 and TRBJ2-7; D is perhaps TRBD1 (6 bases). There are 15 residues in the CDR3. Germline CDR1 and CDR2: LGHNA and YSLEER. V was shortened by 1 base and J by 6 bases, with 16 bases between the two germline ends. In DNA form, the CDR3 reads TGCGCCAGCAGCCAAGGGCCGCTACAGGGCGGCGAGCAGTACTTC. Protein product: CASSQGPLQGGEQYF.

The chain employs TRBV20-1 and TRBJ2-5; TRBD1 might be the D (6 bases). V lost 3 bases to trimming and J lost 3 bases, with 11 bases between them. CDR1 DFQATT and CDR2 SNEGSKA come from the germline V gene (reference sequence). The CDR3 contains 13 residues. The CDR3 DNA sequence: TGCAGTGCTAGTGGGGCAGGGGAAGAGACCCAGTACTTC. Amino acid sequence: CSASGAGEETQYF.

The count of this clone is one. The chain links TRBV10-3 to TRBJ2-3; TRBD2 matches at 7 bases. The germline CDR1 and CDR2 sequences are ENHRY and SYGVKD. The CDR3 is made up of 12 amino acids. The V and J ends lost 6 bases and 3 bases, in that order; junction bases with no gene match: 0. CDR3 loop: CAIRGGTDTQYF. CDR3 coding DNA: TGTGCCATCAGGGGAGGGACAGATACGCAGTATTTT.

In DNA form, the CDR3 reads TGTGCCAGCTCCCCTGGACAGGTCAGCTACAATGAGCAGTTCTTC. This translates into CASSPGQVSYNEQFF. The chain carries TRBV18 and TRBJ2-1; 7 nucleotides align to TRBD1. CDR1 KGHSH and CDR2 LQKENI come from the germline V gene. J was trimmed by 3 bases and V by 6 bases; bases with no gene match: 8. The CDR3 has 15 residues.

The CDR3 here is CASSPTDYETQYF. CDR3 coding DNA: TGTGCCAGCAGCCCCACTGACTACGAGACCCAGTACTTC. This chain connects TRBV27 to TRBJ2-5, with D maybe TRBD2 (5 bases). The CDR3 sequence is 13 residues long. V was clipped by 6 bases and J by 5 bases, with 13 bases between them. Germline lookup yields CDR1 MNHEY and CDR2 SMNVEV (reference sequence).